The 20 T cell receptor beta chains given below trace back to one sample, sequenced in a study of blood T cell repertoires in COVID-19. Assay used: immunoSEQ multiplex PCR; TCRdb lists only in-frame clones, some missing. The sample has about 250,000 clones, approximately 83% seen once. The sequencing sample was made of peripheral blood. The origin of the receptors is a man in his forties or fifties with active or convalescent COVID-19.

This clone was seen once. V is TRBV6-1 and J is TRBJ1-5; D call uncertain. The CDR3 covers 14 residues. Per germline, CDR1 MNHNS and CDR2 SASEGT. The V gene lost 0 bases and the J gene lost 6 bases, with 9 bases spanning the gap. As DNA, the CDR3 is TGTGCCAGCAGTGAAGCGGTGGCAATTCAGCCCCAGCATTTT. It specifies CASSEAVAIQPQHF.

This clone has ten or more counts. The chain couples TRBV4-2 to TRBJ2-2, with 9 nucleotides matching TRBD2. V shed 0 bases, J shed 9 bases, and the junction held 8 bases outside the gene matches. Per germline, CDR1 LGHNA and CDR2 YNFKEQ. CDR3 length: 16 amino acids. CDR3 region: CASSQDLPSGVWELFF. The DNA for the CDR3 is TGTGCCAGCAGCCAAGATCTCCCTAGCGGGGTCTGGGAGCTGTTTTTT.

CDR3 in amino acids: CASSQEAGGTTYEQYF. DNA of the CDR3: TGTGCCAGCAGCCAAGAAGCCGGAGGCACCACCTACGAGCAGTACTTC. The rearrangement uses TRBV4-2 and TRBJ2-7; D is perhaps TRBD2 (5 bases). The V gene's germline CDR1 is LGHNA and CDR2 YNFKEQ. The ends were cut back, 0 bases at V and 2 bases at J, with 14 bases in the middle. The CDR3 loop spans 16 amino acids.

This chain uses TRBV6-1 with TRBJ2-7, with D perhaps matching TRBD1 (5 bases). Trimming shortened V by 3 bases and J by 7 bases, and 16 bases separated the two germline ends. The CDR3 is 14 amino acids. Looked up from germline, CDR1 is MNHNS and CDR2 is SASEGT. The DNA for the CDR3 is TGTGCCAGCAGTGAGGCCCTAGGGGTCTGGGAGCAGTACTTC. Amino acids: CASSEALGVWEQYF.

This chain uses TRBV7-6 with TRBJ2-5; TRBD1 agrees at 7 bases. The ends lost 8 bases at V and 4 bases at J; junction bases unmatched: 7. CDR1 and CDR2 from the germline V gene are SGHVS and FNYEAQ. The CDR3 has 13 residues. CDR3 sequence: CASAQGKLETQYF. The CDR3 nucleotides are TGTGCCAGCGCACAGGGGAAGCTAGAGACCCAGTACTTC. The full variable domain, with the rest looked up from reference TRBV7-6 and TRBJ2-5, is GAGVSQSPRYKVTKRGQDVALRCDPISGHVSLYWYRQALGQGPEFLTYFNYEAQQDKSGLPNDRFSAERPEGSISTLTIQRTEQRDSAMYRCASAQGKLETQYFGPGTRLLVL.

The chain employs TRBV9 and TRBJ2-4, with D possibly TRBD1 on 6 matching bases. The CDR3 is made up of 15 amino acids. CDR1 and CDR2 (germline): SGDLS, YYNGEE. V was trimmed by 4 bases and J by 0 bases, leaving 11 bases between them. The CDR3 DNA reads as TGTGCCAGCAGCCCACGGACAGAAGCCAAAAACATTCAGTACTTC. Amino acids: CASSPRTEAKNIQYF.

The chain couples TRBV30 to TRBJ2-6; D remains unclear. V lost 6 bases and J lost 0, with 12 bases in between. Germline V CDR1 and CDR2: GTSNPN, SVGIG (reference sequence). The CDR3 is made up of 15 amino acids. DNA for the CDR3: TGTGCCTGTACAGCAAAGAGCTCTGGGGCCAACGTCCTGACTTTC. Protein product: CACTAKSSGANVLTF.

This chain joins TRBV5-1 and TRBJ2-2; 12 nucleotides agree with TRBD2. The V gene end was trimmed by 2 bases and the J gene end by 5 bases; junction bases not matched to a gene: 7. CDR3 length: 17 amino acids. In germline, CDR1 is SGHRS, CDR2 YFSETQ. The CDR3 nucleotides are TGCGCCAGCAGCTTCCCTAGCGGGGGGGCTGATACCGGGGAGCTGTTTTTT. It specifies CASSFPSGGADTGELFF.

V and J are TRBV5-6 and TRBJ1-3, with D tentatively TRBD1 (5 bases). From germline, CDR1 is SGHDT and CDR2 YYEEEE. V was trimmed by 0 bases and J by 3 bases, leaving 7 bases between them. CDR3 length: 14 residues. The CDR3 nucleotides are TGTGCCAGCAGCTTGGCAGGGATTGGAAACACCATATATTTT. Its translation: CASSLAGIGNTIYF.

The V call is TRBV30, the J call TRBJ1-1; 7 nucleotides match TRBD1. V lost 7 bases to trimming and J lost 1 base; unmatched junction nucleotides: 6. This CDR3 is 13 amino acids long. Germline lookup yields CDR1 GTSNPN and CDR2 SVGIG (reference sequence). CDR3 in amino acids: CAYKGAPNTEAFF. CDR3 DNA sequence: TGTGCCTATAAGGGGGCTCCGAACACTGAAGCTTTCTTT.

The genes are TRBV30 and TRBJ2-2, with 12 bases that match TRBD2. The V gene's germline CDR1 is GTSNPN and CDR2 SVGIG (reference sequence). Trimming removed 8 bases from V and 5 bases from J; junction bases left unmatched: 3. The CDR3 covers 13 residues. CDR3 bases: TGTGCCGCCGGACTAGCGGGGACCGGGGAGCTGTTTTTT. Its protein is CAAGLAGTGELFF.

The genes are TRBV7-2 and TRBJ1-1; D remains ambiguous. V was pared by 1 base and J by 5 bases, with 11 bases between. From germline, CDR1 is SGHTA and CDR2 FQGNSA. The CDR3 spans 14 residues. Here the CDR3 DNA reads TGTGCCAGCAGCTTAGTAGCGGCAGATACTGAAGCTTTCTTT. It codes for CASSLVAADTEAFF.

The chain carries TRBV14 and TRBJ1-1, with D perhaps TRBD1 (6 bases). V was pared by 0 bases and J by 3 bases, with 23 bases between. The germline V gene has CDR1 SGHDN and CDR2 FVKESK. The CDR3 sequence is 19 residues long. CDR3 protein: CASSQDSRQAKLPDTEAFF. The CDR3 nucleotides are TGTGCCAGCAGCCAAGACTCGCGACAGGCCAAACTCCCGGACACTGAAGCTTTCTTT.

This clone turned up a few times. The rearrangement uses TRBV6-4 and TRBJ2-3; the match to TRBD2 covers 8 bases. The CDR3 length is 14 residues. J was trimmed by 1 base and V by 3 bases; bases with no gene match: 0. Germline V lookup: CDR1 MRHNA, CDR2 SNTAGT. The CDR3 DNA follows: TGTGCCAGCAGTGAGCGGGGGGGCACAGATACGCAGTATTTT. Its protein is CASSERGGTDTQYF.

Only one count was recorded for this clone. V usage is TRBV28 and J usage is TRBJ1-5; tentative D call: TRBD1 (6 bases). CDR1 MDHEN and CDR2 SYDVKM come from the germline V gene. This CDR3 contains 17 residues. Between the trimmed V and J ends, which lost 11 bases and 0 bases, there was a span of 23 bases. CDR3 loop: CAGRSRRGSYSNQPQHF. In DNA, the CDR3 is TGTGCCGGACGGAGTCGCAGGGGAAGCTATAGCAATCAGCCCCAGCATTTT.

The rearrangement links TRBV7-8 to TRBJ2-1; 11 positions agree with TRBD2. J was trimmed by 7 bases and V by 6 bases; bases with no gene match: 8. The CDR3 has 15 amino acids. Germline V gene lookup returns CDR1 SGHVS and CDR2 FQNEAQ. The CDR3 sequence is CASSYLAGGPNEQFF. The CDR3 nucleotides read TGTGCCAGCAGTTACTTAGCGGGGGGGCCGAATGAGCAGTTCTTC.

The chain is built from TRBV7-3 and TRBJ1-6; 11 bases are shared with TRBD1. Germline trimming cut 5 bases from V and 7 bases from J; bases unmatched to any gene: 4. In germline, CDR1 is SGHTA, CDR2 FQGTGA. This CDR3 has 15 residues. Here the CDR3 reads CASSRTGGGNSPLHF. As DNA, the CDR3 is TGTGCCAGCAGCCGGACAGGGGGCGGAAATTCACCCCTCCACTTT.

The chain recombines TRBV5-1 with TRBJ1-3, with a weak D call TRBD1 (5 bases). Germline CDR1 reads SGHRS; CDR2 reads YFSETQ. The CDR3 has 15 amino acids. The V gene lost 0 bases and the J gene lost 1 base, with 8 bases spanning the gap. CDR3 sequence (DNA): TGCGCCAGCAGCTTGGCCCAGGGTTCTGGAAACACCATATATTTT. It translates to CASSLAQGSGNTIYF.

The genes are TRBV6-6 and TRBJ2-6, with 9 bases lining up with TRBD1. Germline assignment: CDR1 MNHNY and CDR2 SVGAGI (reference sequence). The CDR3 runs 17 residues. With V trimmed by 5 bases and J by 1 base, 6 bases remained unmatched. CDR3 protein: CASSQRTGESGANVLTF. For the CDR3, the DNA is TGTGCCAGCAGTCAACGGACAGGGGAATCTGGGGCCAACGTCCTGACTTTC.

The chain combines TRBV2 with TRBJ2-2, with TRBD2 matching over 10 bases. The V gene end was trimmed by 9 bases and the J gene end by 1 base; junction bases not matched to a gene: 2. Germline-derived CDR1 and CDR2 are SNHLY and FYNNEI. The length of the CDR3 is 14 residues. DNA of the CDR3: TGTGCCAGTCTAGCGGGGGAGAACACCGGGGAGCTGTTTTTT. It translates to CASLAGENTGELFF.